Listed below are T cell receptor beta chains from one sample, sequenced in a study of cytomegalovirus exposure and HLA in healthy donors. Repertoires were generated with immunoSEQ multiplex PCR, while TCRdb's copy carries only in-frame clones and drops some. The top ten hold 1.8% of the sample, which has about 140,000 clones, about three quarters seen once. The specimen sequenced was PBMCs. The receptors come from a man aged 40-49 years in good health and CMV-seronegative. Each CDR3 is given with its conserved first and last residue. Fields, in order: CDR3 protein, CDR3 DNA, V gene, clone size, D gene, J gene. The D gene is left open where the match is weak. Clone size appears in some rows only: once, few, many, or a class for an expanded clone.

CDR3 protein: CASSPPLSAEQYF
CDR3 DNA: TGTGCCAGCAGCCCCCCTTTGAGTGCGGAGCAGTACTTC
V gene: TRBV7-9
clone size: -
D gene: -
J gene: TRBJ2-5

CDR3 protein: CASSLGPGGGGGNTIYF
CDR3 DNA: TGTGCCAGCAGCTTGGGCCCCGGGGGGGGCGGTGGAAACACCATATATTTT
V gene: TRBV5-4
clone size: -
D gene: -
J gene: TRBJ1-3

CDR3 protein: CASSLLAGPYNEQFF
CDR3 DNA: TGTGCCAGCAGTTTACTAGCGGGTCCCTACAATGAGCAGTTCTTC
V gene: TRBV6-5
clone size: -
D gene: TRBD2
J gene: TRBJ2-1

CDR3 protein: CASSPRDIGGYTF
CDR3 DNA: TGTGCCAGCAGTCCCAGGGACATTGGTGGCTACACCTTC
V gene: TRBV27
clone size: -
D gene: -
J gene: TRBJ1-2

CDR3 protein: CASSPMGQGDYGTEAFF
CDR3 DNA: TGCGCCAGCAGCCCGATGGGACAGGGCGACTATGGCACTGAAGCTTTCTTT
V gene: TRBV5-1
clone size: -
D gene: TRBD1
J gene: TRBJ1-1

CDR3 protein: CASRQPDRAEETQYF
CDR3 DNA: TGTGCCAGCAGGCAACCGGACAGGGCGGAGGAGACCCAGTACTTC
V gene: TRBV2
clone size: -
D gene: TRBD1
J gene: TRBJ2-5

CDR3 protein: CASSYSGTRPEPQYF
CDR3 DNA: TGTGCCAGCAGTTACTCCGGGACTAGACCTGAGCCCCAGTACTTC
V gene: TRBV6-5
clone size: -
D gene: TRBD2
J gene: TRBJ2-5

CDR3 protein: CASSWETSSYNEQFF
CDR3 DNA: TGTGCCAGCAGCTGGGAGACTAGCTCCTACAATGAGCAGTTCTTC
V gene: TRBV11-2
clone size: -
D gene: -
J gene: TRBJ2-1

CDR3 protein: CASSPPGGYEQYF
CDR3 DNA: TGTGCCAGCAGCCCCCCCGGCGGCTACGAGCAGTACTTC
V gene: TRBV5-6
clone size: -
D gene: -
J gene: TRBJ2-7

CDR3 protein: CASSIETGQSITNEKLFF
CDR3 DNA: TGTGCCAGTAGTATCGAGACGGGACAGTCGATAACTAATGAAAAACTGTTTTTT
V gene: TRBV19
clone size: -
D gene: TRBD1
J gene: TRBJ1-4

CDR3 protein: CASSSGQGATDTQYF
CDR3 DNA: TGTGCCAGCAGTAGCGGACAGGGGGCCACAGATACGCAGTATTTT
V gene: TRBV6-4
clone size: -
D gene: TRBD1
J gene: TRBJ2-3

CDR3 protein: CASRGGPLSLHPNYGYTF
CDR3 DNA: TGTGCCAGCCGGGGAGGGCCGTTATCCTTACACCCTAACTATGGCTACACCTTC
V gene: TRBV2
clone size: few
D gene: -
J gene: TRBJ1-2

CDR3 protein: CASSFGPRTGSNTEAFF
CDR3 DNA: TGTGCCAGCAGTTTTGGCCCCCGGACAGGGTCGAACACTGAAGCTTTCTTT
V gene: TRBV28
clone size: -
D gene: TRBD1
J gene: TRBJ1-1

CDR3 protein: CASSDDDLHNRGGELFF
CDR3 DNA: TGTGCCAGCAGTGATGACGATCTCCACAATCGGGGCGGGGAGCTGTTTTTT
V gene: TRBV25-1
clone size: -
D gene: -
J gene: TRBJ2-2

CDR3 protein: CASSYFVTREAFF
CDR3 DNA: TGTGCCAGCAGCTACTTCGTAACCCGAGAGGCTTTCTTT
V gene: TRBV14
clone size: -
D gene: -
J gene: TRBJ1-1

CDR3 protein: CASSTSTAGSTDTQYF
CDR3 DNA: TGTGCCAGCAGCACCTCGACAGCCGGTAGCACAGATACGCAGTATTTT
V gene: TRBV7-9
clone size: few
D gene: -
J gene: TRBJ2-3

CDR3 protein: CSSSILEKLFF
CDR3 DNA: TGTTCCAGCAGCATCCTTGAAAAACTGTTTTTT
V gene: TRBV7-9
clone size: -
D gene: -
J gene: TRBJ1-4

CDR3 protein: CASSEETGGPLYEQYF
CDR3 DNA: TGTGCCAGCAGTGAAGAGACAGGGGGCCCTCTATACGAGCAGTACTTC
V gene: TRBV25-1
clone size: once
D gene: TRBD1
J gene: TRBJ2-7

CDR3 protein: CASSWLAGGGNEQFF
CDR3 DNA: TGTGCCAGCAGTTGGCTAGCGGGGGGCGGCAATGAGCAGTTCTTC
V gene: TRBV28
clone size: -
D gene: TRBD2
J gene: TRBJ2-1

CDR3 protein: CASSFVLWGGNTEAFF
CDR3 DNA: TGTGCCAGCAGTTTTGTCTTGTGGGGGGGAAACACTGAAGCTTTCTTT
V gene: TRBV28
clone size: -
D gene: -
J gene: TRBJ1-1

CDR3 protein: CASSSFGGAQETQYF
CDR3 DNA: TGCGCCAGCAGCTCGTTTGGCGGCGCCCAAGAGACCCAGTACTTC
V gene: TRBV5-1
clone size: few
D gene: -
J gene: TRBJ2-5

CDR3 protein: CASSEGQGGQETQYF
CDR3 DNA: TGCGCCAGCAGCGAAGGACAGGGGGGACAAGAGACCCAGTACTTC
V gene: TRBV10-1
clone size: -
D gene: TRBD1
J gene: TRBJ2-5

CDR3 protein: CASSPPTGTGEKLFF
CDR3 DNA: TGTGCCAGTAGTCCCCCGACAGGGACTGGTGAAAAACTGTTTTTT
V gene: TRBV19
clone size: -
D gene: TRBD1
J gene: TRBJ1-4

CDR3 protein: CASSLTREGYNEQFF
CDR3 DNA: TGCGCCAGCAGTTTGACGAGGGAAGGGTACAATGAGCAGTTCTTC
V gene: TRBV10-2
clone size: -
D gene: -
J gene: TRBJ2-1

CDR3 protein: CASSLGGQSQETQYF
CDR3 DNA: TGCGCCAGCAGCTTGGGGGGCCAATCCCAAGAGACCCAGTACTTC
V gene: TRBV5-1
clone size: -
D gene: -
J gene: TRBJ2-5

CDR3 protein: CASSAPPSYEQYF
CDR3 DNA: TGTGCCAGCAGTGCACCCCCGAGCTACGAGCAGTACTTC
V gene: TRBV7-9
clone size: -
D gene: -
J gene: TRBJ2-7

CDR3 protein: CASSEIQGVRDEQFF
CDR3 DNA: TGCGCCAGCAGTGAGATACAGGGGGTGAGGGATGAGCAGTTCTTC
V gene: TRBV10-2
clone size: -
D gene: TRBD1
J gene: TRBJ2-1

CDR3 protein: CASSSTSGTPGYEQFF
CDR3 DNA: TGCGCCAGCAGCTCGACCAGCGGGACCCCCGGGTATGAGCAGTTCTTC
V gene: TRBV5-1
clone size: -
D gene: TRBD2
J gene: TRBJ2-1

CDR3 protein: CASSLGPSVITGEQYF
CDR3 DNA: TGTGCCAGCAGCTTAGGGCCTAGCGTCATAACCGGCGAGCAGTACTTC
V gene: TRBV11-2
clone size: -
D gene: -
J gene: TRBJ2-7

CDR3 protein: CASKGTSGSTDTQYF
CDR3 DNA: TGCGCCAGCAAGGGGACTAGCGGTAGCACAGATACGCAGTATTTT
V gene: TRBV10-2
clone size: -
D gene: TRBD2
J gene: TRBJ2-3

CDR3 protein: CASSGLGGAPQETQYF
CDR3 DNA: TGTGCCAGCAGTGGGCTTGGGGGCGCCCCGCAAGAGACCCAGTACTTC
V gene: TRBV6-1
clone size: -
D gene: -
J gene: TRBJ2-5

CDR3 protein: CASSQDRGNTEAFF
CDR3 DNA: TGCGCCAGCAGCCAAGATCGGGGGAACACTGAAGCTTTCTTT
V gene: TRBV4-3
clone size: -
D gene: -
J gene: TRBJ1-1

CDR3 protein: CASTGRVETQYF
CDR3 DNA: TGCGCATCCACGGGCAGGGTTGAGACCCAGTACTTC
V gene: TRBV10-1
clone size: few
D gene: -
J gene: TRBJ2-5

CDR3 protein: CASSLLAGGRETQYF
CDR3 DNA: TGTGCCAGCAGTTTATTAGCGGGGGGGCGAGAGACCCAGTACTTC
V gene: TRBV28
clone size: -
D gene: TRBD2
J gene: TRBJ2-5

CDR3 protein: CASSSDRLSNYGYTF
CDR3 DNA: TGTGCCAGCAGCTCCGACAGGTTATCTAACTATGGCTACACCTTC
V gene: TRBV7-9
clone size: -
D gene: -
J gene: TRBJ1-2

CDR3 protein: CSSSWTGVEQYF
CDR3 DNA: TGTTCCAGCAGCTGGACAGGGGTCGAGCAGTACTTC
V gene: TRBV7-9
clone size: -
D gene: TRBD1
J gene: TRBJ2-7

CDR3 protein: CASSLGLQGIGYGYTF
CDR3 DNA: TGTGCCAGCAGCTTAGGGCTCCAGGGAATCGGCTATGGCTACACCTTC
V gene: TRBV7-2
clone size: -
D gene: -
J gene: TRBJ1-2

CDR3 protein: CASSESVGQVNTEAFF
CDR3 DNA: TGTGCCAGCAGTGAATCAGTTGGGCAGGTAAACACTGAAGCTTTCTTT
V gene: TRBV2
clone size: -
D gene: -
J gene: TRBJ1-1

CDR3 protein: CASSLVGQGAYEQYF
CDR3 DNA: TGTGCCAGCAGCTTGGTGGGACAGGGGGCTTACGAGCAGTACTTC
V gene: TRBV5-4
clone size: -
D gene: TRBD1
J gene: TRBJ2-7

CDR3 protein: CASSQKAGGYQETQYF
CDR3 DNA: TGCGCCAGCAGCCAAAAAGCGGGGGGGTACCAAGAGACCCAGTACTTC
V gene: TRBV4-3
clone size: -
D gene: TRBD2
J gene: TRBJ2-5

CDR3 protein: CASAVGGAAGNTIYF
CDR3 DNA: TGTGCCAGCGCGGTAGGGGGGGCGGCTGGAAACACCATATATTTT
V gene: TRBV2
clone size: -
D gene: -
J gene: TRBJ1-3

CDR3 protein: CASSARQGGTYEQYF
CDR3 DNA: TGTGCCAGTAGTGCGCGACAGGGCGGCACCTACGAGCAGTACTTC
V gene: TRBV19
clone size: -
D gene: TRBD1
J gene: TRBJ2-7

CDR3 protein: CSVEDPGQGASWTGELFF
CDR3 DNA: TGCAGCGTTGAAGATCCGGGACAGGGGGCGTCGTGGACCGGGGAGCTGTTTTTT
V gene: TRBV29-1
clone size: -
D gene: TRBD1
J gene: TRBJ2-2

CDR3 protein: CASSPSVVYGYTF
CDR3 DNA: TGTGCCAGCAGCCCCTCGGTAGTCTATGGCTACACCTTC
V gene: TRBV6-5
clone size: medium-sized
D gene: -
J gene: TRBJ1-2

CDR3 protein: CASSLTSGKVEQFF
CDR3 DNA: TGTGCCAGCAGTTTGACTAGCGGGAAGGTTGAGCAGTTCTTC
V gene: TRBV2
clone size: few
D gene: TRBD2
J gene: TRBJ2-1

CDR3 protein: CAWSGGGINTGELFF
CDR3 DNA: TGTGCCTGGAGTGGTGGCGGGATTAACACCGGGGAGCTGTTTTTT
V gene: TRBV30
clone size: few
D gene: -
J gene: TRBJ2-2

CDR3 protein: CASISSGSGADTQYF
CDR3 DNA: TGTGCCAGCATATCTAGCGGGAGTGGAGCAGATACGCAGTATTTT
V gene: TRBV2
clone size: few
D gene: TRBD2
J gene: TRBJ2-3